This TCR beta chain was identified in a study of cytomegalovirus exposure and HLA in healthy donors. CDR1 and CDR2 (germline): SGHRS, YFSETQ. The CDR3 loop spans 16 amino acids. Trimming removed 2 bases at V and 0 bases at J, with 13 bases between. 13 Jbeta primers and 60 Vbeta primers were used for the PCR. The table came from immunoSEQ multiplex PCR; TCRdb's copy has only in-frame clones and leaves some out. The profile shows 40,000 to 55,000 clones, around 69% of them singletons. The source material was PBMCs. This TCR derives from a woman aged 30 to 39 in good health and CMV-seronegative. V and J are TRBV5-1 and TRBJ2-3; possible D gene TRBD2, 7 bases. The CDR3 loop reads CASSFGRGLSTDTQYF. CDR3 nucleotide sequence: TGCGCCAGCAGCTTTGGGCGGGGGCTTAGCACAGATACGCAGTATTTT.